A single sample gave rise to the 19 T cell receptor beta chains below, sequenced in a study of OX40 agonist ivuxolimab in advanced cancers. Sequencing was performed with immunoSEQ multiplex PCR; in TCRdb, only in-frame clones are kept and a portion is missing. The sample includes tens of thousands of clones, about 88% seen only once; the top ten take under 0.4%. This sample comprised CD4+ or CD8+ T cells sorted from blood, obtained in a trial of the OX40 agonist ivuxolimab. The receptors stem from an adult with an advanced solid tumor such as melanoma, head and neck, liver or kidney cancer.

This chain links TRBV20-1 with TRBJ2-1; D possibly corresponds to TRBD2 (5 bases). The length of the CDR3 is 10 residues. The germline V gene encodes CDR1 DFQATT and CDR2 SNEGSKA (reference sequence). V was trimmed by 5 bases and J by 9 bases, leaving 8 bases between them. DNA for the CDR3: TGCAGTGCTCCACTAGGTGAGCAGTTCTTC. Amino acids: CSAPLGEQFF.

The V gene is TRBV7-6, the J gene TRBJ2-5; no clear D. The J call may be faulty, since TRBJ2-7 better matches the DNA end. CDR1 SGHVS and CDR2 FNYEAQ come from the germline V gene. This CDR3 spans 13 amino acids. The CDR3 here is CASSLGPSYEQYF. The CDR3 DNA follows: TGTGCCAGCAGCTTGGGCCCTTCCTACGAGCAGTACTTC.

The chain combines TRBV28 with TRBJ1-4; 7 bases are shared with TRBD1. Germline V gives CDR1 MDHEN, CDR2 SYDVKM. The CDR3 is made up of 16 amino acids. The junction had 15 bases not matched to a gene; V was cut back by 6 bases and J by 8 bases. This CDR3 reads CASSPTGSGTEEKLFF. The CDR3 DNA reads TGTGCCAGCAGCCCTACAGGGTCCGGGACAGAGGAAAAACTGTTTTTT.

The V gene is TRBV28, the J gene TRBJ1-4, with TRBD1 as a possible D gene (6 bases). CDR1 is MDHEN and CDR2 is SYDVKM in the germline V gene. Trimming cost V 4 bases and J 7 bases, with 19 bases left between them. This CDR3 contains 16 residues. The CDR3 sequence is CASSSLGLGAGEKLFF. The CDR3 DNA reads TGTGCCAGCAGTTCGTTGGGTCTGGGGGCGGGTGAAAAACTGTTTTTT.

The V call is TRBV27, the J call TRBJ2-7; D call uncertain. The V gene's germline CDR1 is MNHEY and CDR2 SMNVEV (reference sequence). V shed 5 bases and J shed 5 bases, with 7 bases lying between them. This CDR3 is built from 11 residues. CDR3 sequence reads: CASSRDDEQYF. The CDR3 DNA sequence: TGTGCCAGCAGTCGAGACGACGAGCAGTACTTC.

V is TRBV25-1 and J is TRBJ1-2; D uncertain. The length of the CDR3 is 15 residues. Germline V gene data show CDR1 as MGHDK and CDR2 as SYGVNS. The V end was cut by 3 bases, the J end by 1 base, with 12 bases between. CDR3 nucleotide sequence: TGTGCCAGCAGTGATAGGCAGGCGCGTAACTATGGCTACACCTTC. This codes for CASSDRQARNYGYTF.

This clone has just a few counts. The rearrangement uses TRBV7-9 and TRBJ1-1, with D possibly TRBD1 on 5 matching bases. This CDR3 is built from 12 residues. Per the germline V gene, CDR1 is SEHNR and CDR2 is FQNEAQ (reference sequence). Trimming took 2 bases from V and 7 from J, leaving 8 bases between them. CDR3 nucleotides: TGTGCCAGCAGCTTATCGGACAATGAAGCTTTCTTT. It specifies CASSLSDNEAFF.

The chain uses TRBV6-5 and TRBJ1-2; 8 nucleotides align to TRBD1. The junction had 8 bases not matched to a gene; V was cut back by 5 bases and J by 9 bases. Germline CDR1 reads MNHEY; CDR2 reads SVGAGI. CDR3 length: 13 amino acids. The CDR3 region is CASSPIQGGRYTF. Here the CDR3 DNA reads TGTGCCAGCAGTCCGATACAGGGGGGACGCTACACCTTC.

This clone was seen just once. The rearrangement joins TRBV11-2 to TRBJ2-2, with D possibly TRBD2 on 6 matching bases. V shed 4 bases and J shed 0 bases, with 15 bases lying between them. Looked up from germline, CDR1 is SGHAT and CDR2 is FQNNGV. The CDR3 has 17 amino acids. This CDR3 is CASSSGLLQTNTGELFF. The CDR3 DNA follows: TGTGCCAGCAGCTCGGGACTTTTGCAAACGAACACCGGGGAGCTGTTTTTT.

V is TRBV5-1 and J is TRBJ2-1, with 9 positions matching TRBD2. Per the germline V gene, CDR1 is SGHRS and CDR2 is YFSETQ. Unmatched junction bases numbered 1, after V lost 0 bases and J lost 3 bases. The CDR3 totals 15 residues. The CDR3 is CASSLVTSGYNEQFF. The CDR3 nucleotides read TGCGCCAGCAGCTTGGTGACTAGCGGCTACAATGAGCAGTTCTTC.

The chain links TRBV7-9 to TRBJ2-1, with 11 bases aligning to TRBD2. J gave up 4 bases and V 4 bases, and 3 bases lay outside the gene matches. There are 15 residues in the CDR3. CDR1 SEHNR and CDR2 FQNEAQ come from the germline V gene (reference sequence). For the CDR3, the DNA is TGTGCCAGCAGCTCCGGGACTAGCGGATACAATGAGCAGTTCTTC. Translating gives CASSSGTSGYNEQFF.

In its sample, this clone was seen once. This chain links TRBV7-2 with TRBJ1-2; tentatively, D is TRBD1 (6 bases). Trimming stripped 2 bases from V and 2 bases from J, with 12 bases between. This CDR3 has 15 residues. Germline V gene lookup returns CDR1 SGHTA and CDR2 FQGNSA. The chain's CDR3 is CASSLYGTSNYGYTF. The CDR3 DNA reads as TGTGCCAGCAGCTTATACGGGACAAGCAACTATGGCTACACCTTC.

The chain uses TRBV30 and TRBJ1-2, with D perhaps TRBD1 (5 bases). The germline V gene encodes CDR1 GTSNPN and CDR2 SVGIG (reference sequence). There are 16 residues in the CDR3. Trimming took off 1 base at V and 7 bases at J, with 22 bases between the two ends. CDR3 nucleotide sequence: TGTGCCTGGAGTGGCCAAACCCAGCAGGGAACGTTTGGCTACACCTTC. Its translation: CAWSGQTQQGTFGYTF.

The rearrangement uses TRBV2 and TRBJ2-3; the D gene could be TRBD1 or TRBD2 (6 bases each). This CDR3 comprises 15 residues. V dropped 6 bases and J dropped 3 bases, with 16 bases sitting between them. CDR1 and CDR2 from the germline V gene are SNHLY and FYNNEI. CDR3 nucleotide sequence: TGTGCCAGCAGGGACAGCTCCGGAGGGACAGATACGCAGTATTTT. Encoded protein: CASRDSSGGTDTQYF.

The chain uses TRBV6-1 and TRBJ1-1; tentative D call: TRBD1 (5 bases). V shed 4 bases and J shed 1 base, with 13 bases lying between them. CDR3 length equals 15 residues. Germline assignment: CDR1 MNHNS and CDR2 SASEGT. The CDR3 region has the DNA TGTGCCAGCAGTGCTCAGGTGGGGGAGAACACTGAAGCTTTCTTT. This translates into CASSAQVGENTEAFF.

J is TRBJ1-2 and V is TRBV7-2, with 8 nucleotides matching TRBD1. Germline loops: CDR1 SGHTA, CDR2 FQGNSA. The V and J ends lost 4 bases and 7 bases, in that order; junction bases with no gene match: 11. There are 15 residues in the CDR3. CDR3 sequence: CASSSFTGTGFGYTF. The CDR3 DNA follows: TGTGCCAGCAGCTCCTTCACCGGGACAGGCTTTGGCTACACCTTC.

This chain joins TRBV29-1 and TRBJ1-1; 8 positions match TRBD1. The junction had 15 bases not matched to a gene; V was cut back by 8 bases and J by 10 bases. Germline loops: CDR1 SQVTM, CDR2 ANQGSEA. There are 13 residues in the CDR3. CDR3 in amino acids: CSWTGLNYEIAFF. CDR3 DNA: TGCAGCTGGACAGGGCTAAATTATGAGATAGCTTTCTTT.

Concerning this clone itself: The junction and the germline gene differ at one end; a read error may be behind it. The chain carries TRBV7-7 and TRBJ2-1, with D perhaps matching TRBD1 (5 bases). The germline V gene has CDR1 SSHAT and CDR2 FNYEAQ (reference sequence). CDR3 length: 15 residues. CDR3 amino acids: CASSLSPGSYNEQFF. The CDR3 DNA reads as TGTGCTAGCAGCTTATCTCCAGGGTCCTACAATGAGCAGTTCTTC.

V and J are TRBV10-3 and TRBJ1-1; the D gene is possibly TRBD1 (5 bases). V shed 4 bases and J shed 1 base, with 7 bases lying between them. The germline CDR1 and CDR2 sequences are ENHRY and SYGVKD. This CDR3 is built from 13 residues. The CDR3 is CAISGTGNTEAFF. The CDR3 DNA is TGTGCCATCAGTGGAACAGGGAACACTGAAGCTTTCTTT.